The rows below give T cell receptor beta chains drawn from one sample of a study of blood T cells in healthy people across ages. TCRdb reanalysed the 5' RACE reads using MiXCR and keeps one entry per CDR3 protein. The data contain around 690,000 distinct CDR3 sequences, about 54% of them seen just once; the ten biggest clones take up over 30%. The sequenced sample consisted of blood. Receptors originate from a man aged 55-75 years in good health. The CDR3 runs from the conserved cysteine through the conserved F or W. The D gene is left open where the match is weak. Clone size is not always given. Where it is, it says once, few, many or a class for expanded clones.

d_gene: .; v_gene: TRBV5-1; abundance: .; j_gene: TRBJ1-4; CDR3nt: TGCGCCAGCAGCGCGGGACAAAAGGATGAAAAACTGTTTTTT; CDR3aa: CASSAGQKDEKLFF
d_gene: .; v_gene: TRBV20-1; abundance: .; j_gene: TRBJ2-5; CDR3nt: TGCAGTGCTACCGGGACTTATCAAGAGACCCAGTACTTC; CDR3aa: CSATGTYQETQYF
d_gene: .; v_gene: TRBV12-3/TRBV12-4; abundance: .; j_gene: TRBJ2-5; CDR3nt: TGTGCCAGCAGAAGACCGGGGGCGGAGACCCAGTACTTC; CDR3aa: CASRRPGAETQYF
d_gene: .; v_gene: TRBV15; abundance: .; j_gene: TRBJ2-5; CDR3nt: TGTGCCACCAGCAAACCAGCGTGGGAGACCCAGTACTTC; CDR3aa: CATSKPAWETQYF
d_gene: .; v_gene: TRBV28; abundance: .; j_gene: TRBJ2-5; CDR3nt: TGTGCCAGCAGCTCCCCGGACAGCCAAGAGACCCAGTACTTC; CDR3aa: CASSSPDSQETQYF
d_gene: TRBD1; v_gene: TRBV20-1; abundance: .; j_gene: TRBJ1-4; CDR3nt: TGCAGTGCTAGTTGGACAGGGATGAATGAAAAACTGTTTTTT; CDR3aa: CSASWTGMNEKLFF
d_gene: .; v_gene: TRBV20-1; abundance: few; j_gene: TRBJ2-5; CDR3nt: TGCAGTGCCCTCCTCCAAGGGGAGACCCAGTACTTC; CDR3aa: CSALLQGETQYF
d_gene: TRBD2; v_gene: TRBV6-5; abundance: .; j_gene: TRBJ2-3; CDR3nt: TGTGCCAGCAACCCAGCGGGGGGATCCACAGATACGCAGTATTTT; CDR3aa: CASNPAGGSTDTQYF
d_gene: .; v_gene: TRBV18; abundance: .; j_gene: TRBJ2-1; CDR3nt: TGTGCCAGCTCACCAGTACAGGGTGAGCAGTTCTTC; CDR3aa: CASSPVQGEQFF
d_gene: TRBD1; v_gene: TRBV14; abundance: .; j_gene: TRBJ1-6; CDR3nt: TGTGCCAGCAGCCTCGGGACAGTCCCTTTGGTAGCCCTCCACTTT; CDR3aa: CASSLGTVPLVALHF
d_gene: .; v_gene: TRBV6-5; abundance: .; j_gene: TRBJ1-2; CDR3nt: TGTGCCAGCAGTTACACCGGGATGGGTCTTATTAAGTTCGGCTACACCTTC; CDR3aa: CASSYTGMGLIKFGYTF
d_gene: .; v_gene: TRBV12-3/TRBV12-4; abundance: .; j_gene: TRBJ1-2; CDR3nt: TGTGCCAGCAGTTCCCAGGGTTTGCGTGGCTACACCTTC; CDR3aa: CASSSQGLRGYTF
d_gene: .; v_gene: TRBV10-3; abundance: few; j_gene: TRBJ2-3; CDR3nt: TGTGCCATCAGTGTCGACGAGGCGGATACGCAGTATTTT; CDR3aa: CAISVDEADTQYF
d_gene: .; v_gene: TRBV27; abundance: .; j_gene: TRBJ2-4; CDR3nt: TGTGCCAGCGGACTTAAGACTAGTTCTTTCCAAAACATTCAGTACTTC; CDR3aa: CASGLKTSSFQNIQYF
d_gene: .; v_gene: TRBV3-1; abundance: .; j_gene: TRBJ1-2; CDR3nt: TGTGCCAGCAGCCCAGGGACAACGGTCGGCTACACCTTC; CDR3aa: CASSPGTTVGYTF
d_gene: .; v_gene: TRBV29-1; abundance: few; j_gene: TRBJ2-1; CDR3nt: TGCAGCGTTTTTACGGGAACCCCTGAGCAGTTCTTC; CDR3aa: CSVFTGTPEQFF
d_gene: .; v_gene: TRBV4-1; abundance: .; j_gene: TRBJ2-6; CDR3nt: TGCGCCAGCAGCCAAGGGACACAAAACTCTGGGGCCAACGTCCTGACTTTC; CDR3aa: CASSQGTQNSGANVLTF
d_gene: TRBD2; v_gene: TRBV6-5; abundance: once; j_gene: TRBJ2-1; CDR3nt: TGTGCCAGCAGCGTAGCGGGGGATTACAATGAGCAGTTCTTC; CDR3aa: CASSVAGDYNEQFF
d_gene: .; v_gene: TRBV12-3/TRBV12-4; abundance: once; j_gene: TRBJ2-7; CDR3nt: TGTGCCAGCAGTTTAGGTACAGGGAGTGGCTACGAGCAGTACTTC; CDR3aa: CASSLGTGSGYEQYF
d_gene: .; v_gene: TRBV6-5; abundance: few; j_gene: TRBJ2-7; CDR3nt: TGTGCCAGCAGCCGGGACACCCTCTCCTACGAGCAGTACTTC; CDR3aa: CASSRDTLSYEQYF
d_gene: .; v_gene: TRBV9; abundance: few; j_gene: TRBJ2-5; CDR3nt: TGTGCCAGCAGCGTAGCGCAGGGCTCCCAGGGGACCCAGTACTTC; CDR3aa: CASSVAQGSQGTQYF
d_gene: .; v_gene: TRBV6-6; abundance: .; j_gene: TRBJ2-2; CDR3nt: TGTGCCAGCAGACAGACCGGGACCTTATCTGGGGAGCTGTTTTTT; CDR3aa: CASRQTGTLSGELFF
d_gene: .; v_gene: TRBV27; abundance: .; j_gene: TRBJ1-1; CDR3nt: TGTGCCAGCAGTTTGAGGCGTCAGGGAGTGGAGGGCCGGAACACTGAAGCTTTCTTT; CDR3aa: CASSLRRQGVEGRNTEAFF
d_gene: TRBD2; v_gene: TRBV20-1; abundance: once; j_gene: TRBJ2-3; CDR3nt: TGCAGTGCTAGAGATTTTAGCGGGCACACAGATACGCAGTATTTT; CDR3aa: CSARDFSGHTDTQYF
d_gene: TRBD1; v_gene: TRBV29-1; abundance: few; j_gene: TRBJ2-5; CDR3nt: TGCAGCGTTGAAGAGACAGGGGGCGTTAGGTTGGAGACCCAGTACTTC; CDR3aa: CSVEETGGVRLETQYF
d_gene: .; v_gene: TRBV14; abundance: .; j_gene: TRBJ1-6; CDR3nt: TGTGCCAGCAGCCAGTCACAGAATTCACCCCTCCACTTT; CDR3aa: CASSQSQNSPLHF
d_gene: .; v_gene: TRBV10-2; abundance: .; j_gene: TRBJ1-4; CDR3nt: TGCGCCAGCAGCCCCCGGGAAAAACTGTTTTTT; CDR3aa: CASSPREKLFF
d_gene: .; v_gene: TRBV6-2/TRBV6-3; abundance: few; j_gene: TRBJ2-5; CDR3nt: TGTGCCAGCTCGTATCTCAGAGAGACCCAGTACTTC; CDR3aa: CASSYLRETQYF
d_gene: .; v_gene: TRBV20-1; abundance: few; j_gene: TRBJ1-2; CDR3nt: TGCAGTGCTAGAGATCTGGGGGACTATGGCTACACCTTC; CDR3aa: CSARDLGDYGYTF
d_gene: .; v_gene: TRBV29-1; abundance: few; j_gene: TRBJ2-1; CDR3nt: TGCAGCGTTGAAGTAAGGGACAATGAGCAGTTCTTC; CDR3aa: CSVEVRDNEQFF
d_gene: TRBD1; v_gene: TRBV13; abundance: .; j_gene: TRBJ1-2; CDR3nt: TGTGCCAGCAGCTTAAGGGGCAGGGGGAGGCTTGGGGGCTATGGCTACACCTTC; CDR3aa: CASSLRGRGRLGGYGYTF
d_gene: .; v_gene: TRBV10-3; abundance: once; j_gene: TRBJ1-1; CDR3nt: TGTGCCATCAAGGGCGGGAACATGAACACTGAAGCTTTCTTT; CDR3aa: CAIKGGNMNTEAFF
d_gene: .; v_gene: TRBV12-3/TRBV12-4; abundance: .; j_gene: TRBJ2-1; CDR3nt: TGTGCCAGCAGTTTCGGGCAGGGCCCCTACAATGAGCAGTTCTTC; CDR3aa: CASSFGQGPYNEQFF
d_gene: .; v_gene: TRBV15; abundance: .; j_gene: TRBJ1-4; CDR3nt: TGTGCCACCAGCAGAGGCCTAGGGGAAAAACTGTTTTTT; CDR3aa: CATSRGLGEKLFF
d_gene: .; v_gene: TRBV18; abundance: few; j_gene: TRBJ1-1; CDR3nt: TGTGCCAGCTCAGGGGATAGGAACACTGAAGCTTTCTTT; CDR3aa: CASSGDRNTEAFF
d_gene: .; v_gene: TRBV7-8; abundance: once; j_gene: TRBJ2-4; CDR3nt: TGTGCCAGCAGCTTATTGGCGGGATTAGCCAAAAACATTCAGTACTTC; CDR3aa: CASSLLAGLAKNIQYF
d_gene: TRBD1; v_gene: TRBV20-1; abundance: .; j_gene: TRBJ2-1; CDR3nt: TGCAGTGCTAGAACCAACAGGGGGATCCACAATGAGCAGTTCTTC; CDR3aa: CSARTNRGIHNEQFF
d_gene: .; v_gene: TRBV5-1; abundance: .; j_gene: TRBJ2-2; CDR3nt: TGCGCCAGCAGCGCTTTGAACACCGGGGAGCTGTTTTTT; CDR3aa: CASSALNTGELFF
d_gene: TRBD2; v_gene: TRBV10-3; abundance: .; j_gene: TRBJ2-1; CDR3nt: TGTGCCATCAGTGAGTCCCGACCGGCTAGCGGGGGTGATGAGCAGTTCTTC; CDR3aa: CAISESRPASGGDEQFF
d_gene: TRBD1; v_gene: TRBV4-1; abundance: few; j_gene: TRBJ1-2; CDR3nt: TGCGCCAGCAGCCAAGGGACAGGGCCCAACTATGGCTACACCTTC; CDR3aa: CASSQGTGPNYGYTF
d_gene: .; v_gene: TRBV7-2; abundance: .; j_gene: TRBJ2-5; CDR3nt: TGTGCCAGCAGCTTAGCGCTCGGGGGGACCCAGTACTTC; CDR3aa: CASSLALGGTQYF
d_gene: .; v_gene: TRBV29-1; abundance: .; j_gene: TRBJ2-5; CDR3nt: TGCAGCGTTGCAAGGTCCGGAGAGACCCAGTACTTC; CDR3aa: CSVARSGETQYF
d_gene: .; v_gene: TRBV10-3; abundance: .; j_gene: TRBJ2-1; CDR3nt: TGTGCCATCAGTGTGGCTGGGCGGGGTAGCTCCTACAATGAGCAGTTCTTC; CDR3aa: CAISVAGRGSSYNEQFF
d_gene: .; v_gene: TRBV13; abundance: .; j_gene: TRBJ2-1; CDR3nt: TGTGCCAGCAGCAGCGGACTCCTCCCCAATGAGCAGTTCTTC; CDR3aa: CASSSGLLPNEQFF